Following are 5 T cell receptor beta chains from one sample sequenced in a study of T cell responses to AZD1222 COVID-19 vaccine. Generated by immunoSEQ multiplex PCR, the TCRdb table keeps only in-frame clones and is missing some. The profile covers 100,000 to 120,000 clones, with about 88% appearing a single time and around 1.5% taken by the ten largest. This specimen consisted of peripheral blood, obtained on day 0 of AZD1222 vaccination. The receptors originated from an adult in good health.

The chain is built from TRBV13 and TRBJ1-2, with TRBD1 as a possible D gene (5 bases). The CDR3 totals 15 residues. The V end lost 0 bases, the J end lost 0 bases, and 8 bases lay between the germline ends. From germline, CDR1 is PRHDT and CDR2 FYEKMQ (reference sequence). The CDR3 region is CASSLGTATNYGYTF. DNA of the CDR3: TGTGCCAGCAGCTTAGGGACAGCTACTAACTATGGCTACACCTTC.

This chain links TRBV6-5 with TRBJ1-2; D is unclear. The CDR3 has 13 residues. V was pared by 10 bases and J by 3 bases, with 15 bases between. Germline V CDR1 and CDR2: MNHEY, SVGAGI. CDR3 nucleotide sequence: TGTGCCACCGCCCCCCCGGAGGACTATGGCTACACCTTC. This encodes CATAPPEDYGYTF.

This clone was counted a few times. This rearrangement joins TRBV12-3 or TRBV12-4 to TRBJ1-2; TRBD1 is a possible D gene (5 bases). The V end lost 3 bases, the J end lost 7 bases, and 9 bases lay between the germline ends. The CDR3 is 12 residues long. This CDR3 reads CASSLVRAGYTF. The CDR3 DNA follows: TGTGCCAGCAGTTTGGTCAGGGCTGGCTACACCTTC.

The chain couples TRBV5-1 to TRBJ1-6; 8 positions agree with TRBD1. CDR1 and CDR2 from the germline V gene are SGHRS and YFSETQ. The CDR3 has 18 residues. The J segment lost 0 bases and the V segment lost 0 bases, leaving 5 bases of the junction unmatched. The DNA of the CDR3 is TGCGCCAGCAGCTTGGGCCACAGGGGGAGCTCCTATAATTCACCCCTCCACTTT. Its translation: CASSLGHRGSSYNSPLHF. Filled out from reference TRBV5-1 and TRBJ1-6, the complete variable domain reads KAGVTQTPRYLIKTRGQQVTLSCSPISGHRSVSWYQQTPGQGLQFLFEYFSETQRNKGNFPGRFSGRQFSNSRSEMNVSTLELGDSALYLCASSLGHRGSSYNSPLHFGNGTRLTVT.

DNA for the CDR3: TGTGCCAGCAGTCGACGACTAGGCCTGAGGGACACTGAAGCTTTCTTT. Translating gives CASSRRLGLRDTEAFF. The rearrangement uses TRBV6-6 and TRBJ1-1; the D is unclear. Trimming removed 5 bases at V and 3 bases at J, with 19 bases between. Germline V gives CDR1 MNHNY, CDR2 SVGAGI (reference sequence). The CDR3 has 16 amino acids.